A selection of T cell receptor beta chains follows, all from one sample in a study of T-cell memory formation after mild COVID-19. Each CDR3 protein is one row after TCRdb ran MiXCR on the 5' RACE reads. The sample holds some 150,000 distinct CDR3 sequences, roughly a quarter seen once. The specimen was PBMCs or a T cell subset sorted from them (not recorded which). These receptors were taken from an adult woman who had mild COVID-19 (a few samples of this study predate the infection). Cell type and time point are not known. Both conserved end residues are part of each CDR3. The order of the fields is J gene, clone size, V gene, D gene, CDR3 DNA, CDR3 protein. D genes are given only for firm matches. Size is omitted from some rows. Given values are once, few, many or a class for expanded clones.

>TRBJ2-4|few|TRBV7-9|TRBD2
TGTGCCAGCCGCTCTCTAGCGGTAGCCAAAAACATTCAGTACTTC
CASRSLAVAKNIQYF
>TRBJ2-1|-|TRBV5-6|TRBD1
TGTGCCAGCAGCTTTACTCGACAGGGGCAGTTCTTC
CASSFTRQGQFF
>TRBJ2-7|-|TRBV5-5|-
TGTGCCAGCAGCGTATGGGCCGGCGGCAACGAGCAGTACTTC
CASSVWAGGNEQYF
>TRBJ2-7|-|TRBV29-1|-
TGCAGCGTTCAGTCAGGGTACGGCGAGCAGTACTTC
CSVQSGYGEQYF
>TRBJ2-1|-|TRBV7-6|TRBD2
TGTGCCAGCAGCTTAAGACTAGCGGGAAATGAGCAGTTCTTC
CASSLRLAGNEQFF
>TRBJ1-4|-|TRBV6-5|-
TGTGCCACAAGGGGCAGGTTTAATGAAAAACTGTTTTTT
CATRGRFNEKLFF
>TRBJ1-2|once|TRBV29-1|-
TGCAGCGTTGGGGGCAATGTCTATGGCTACACCTTC
CSVGGNVYGYTF
>TRBJ1-5|few|TRBV7-8|-
TGTGCCAGCAGCTTAGGGTACGAAAGGACCTGGCATTTT
CASSLGYERTWHF
>TRBJ2-3|few|TRBV7-6|-
TGTGCCAGCAGCTTAGCGAGCGGTACAGATACGCAGTATTTT
CASSLASGTDTQYF
>TRBJ2-7|-|TRBV27|TRBD1
TGTGCCACCCAACAGGGGATGGGGTACGAGCAGTACTTC
CATQQGMGYEQYF
>TRBJ2-5|-|TRBV4-1|-
TGCGCCAGCAGCCAAGGGTCAGAGCAAGAGACCCAGTACTTC
CASSQGSEQETQYF
>TRBJ2-1|-|TRBV12-3/TRBV12-4|TRBD2
TGTGCCAGCGGACTAGCGGGGGGACGGTTCTTC
CASGLAGGRFF